This TCR beta chain was found in a study of shared clonotypes between healthy human individuals. Study context: Donor composition was two women and a few men, aged 18 to 49. The plates for each donor numbered three CD4 naive, three CD4 memory, two CD8 naive and one CD8 memory.

Germline V gives CDR1 ENHRY, CDR2 SYGVKD. V shed 4 bases and J shed 5 bases, with 9 bases lying between them. The CDR3 is made up of 12 amino acids. DNA at around 200 ng, 25,000 to 35,000 T cell genomes, went into sorted-subset replicate PCRs. The table came from immunoSEQ multiplex PCR; TCRdb's copy has only in-frame clones and leaves some out. Here the sample spans some 2.4 million clones, 90% to 95% being singletons. Source material: naive CD4+ T cells from PBMCs. The subset denotes: CD45RA+ positively selected. The chain recombines TRBV10-3 with TRBJ2-7; no clear D gene. This receptor was obtained from a young man in good health. Some clones in this sample may be carry-over from other donors' samples. This CDR3 is CAISATGNEQYF. CDR3 nucleotides: TGTGCCATCAGTGCGACGGGCAACGAGCAGTACTTC.